The 5 T cell receptor beta chains listed next were all sequenced from one sample in a study of T cell repertoires in cytomegalovirus infection. Each CDR3 protein gets one entry after TCRdb re-called the reads with MiXCR. The sample has 230,000 or so distinct CDR3 sequences; about 39% are singletons. The antigens of these receptors remain unknown. Here the sequenced sample was CD8+ T cells from cultured PBMCs, taken from culture after CMV antigen stimulation. The receptors originated from a human donor in good health (CMV status not recorded). Some clones in this sample may be carry-over from other donors' samples.

This clonotype was seen more than once but under ten times. V is TRBV7-2 and J is TRBJ2-1, with D perhaps given as TRBD1 or TRBD2 (6 bases each). The V and J ends lost 10 bases and 1 base respectively, with 14 bases between them. From germline, CDR1 is SGHTA and CDR2 FQGNSA. The CDR3 covers 14 residues. In DNA form, the CDR3 reads TGTGCCATTCTAGGAGGGGGGTCCTACAATGAGCAGTTCTTC. It translates to CAILGGGSYNEQFF. The variable domain in full, completed from reference TRBV7-2 and TRBJ2-1, reads GAGVSQSPSNKVTEKGKDVELRCDPISGHTALYWYRQSLGQGLEFLIYFQGNSAPDKSGLPSDRFSAERTGGSVSTLTIQRTQQEDSAVYLCAILGGGSYNEQFFGPGTRLTVL.

V gene TRBV4-1 combines with J gene TRBJ2-2; maybe TRBD1 (5 bases). The CDR3 length is 15 residues. V was pared by 6 bases and J by 4 bases, with 15 bases between. The germline V gene encodes CDR1 MGHRA and CDR2 YSYEKL. The DNA for the CDR3 is TGCGCCAGCAGTCGGACACTCTTCGCCACCGGGGAGCTGTTTTTT. It is translated as CASSRTLFATGELFF.

The chain combines TRBV11-2 with TRBJ2-4; weak D call: TRBD1 (5 bases). Germline V CDR1 and CDR2: SGHAT, FQNNGV. CDR3 length: 14 amino acids. Deletions cut 5 bases from V and 5 bases from J, with 13 bases between. CDR3 nucleotide sequence: TGTGCCAGCAGCCCCCGGAAAGGGGAAAACATTCAGTACTTC. Amino acids: CASSPRKGENIQYF.

The chain couples TRBV14 to TRBJ1-2, with no clear D. The CDR3 has 14 residues. Trimming shortened V by 2 bases and J by 0 bases, and 7 bases separated the two germline ends. Germline CDR1 is SGHDN and CDR2 is FVKESK. This chain's CDR3 is CASSQLSSNYGYTF. In DNA form, the CDR3 reads TGTGCCAGCAGCCAATTATCATCTAACTATGGCTACACCTTC.

The chain has TRBV5-6 and TRBJ2-6, with 10 positions matching TRBD1. The CDR3 contains 19 residues. Germline V gives CDR1 SGHDT, CDR2 YYEEEE. With 4 bases clipped from V and 0 bases from J, the junction kept 10 bases outside the gene matches. The CDR3 here is CASSQFRGQGISGANVLTF. DNA of the CDR3: TGTGCCAGCAGCCAATTCAGGGGACAGGGGATCTCTGGGGCCAACGTCCTGACTTTC.